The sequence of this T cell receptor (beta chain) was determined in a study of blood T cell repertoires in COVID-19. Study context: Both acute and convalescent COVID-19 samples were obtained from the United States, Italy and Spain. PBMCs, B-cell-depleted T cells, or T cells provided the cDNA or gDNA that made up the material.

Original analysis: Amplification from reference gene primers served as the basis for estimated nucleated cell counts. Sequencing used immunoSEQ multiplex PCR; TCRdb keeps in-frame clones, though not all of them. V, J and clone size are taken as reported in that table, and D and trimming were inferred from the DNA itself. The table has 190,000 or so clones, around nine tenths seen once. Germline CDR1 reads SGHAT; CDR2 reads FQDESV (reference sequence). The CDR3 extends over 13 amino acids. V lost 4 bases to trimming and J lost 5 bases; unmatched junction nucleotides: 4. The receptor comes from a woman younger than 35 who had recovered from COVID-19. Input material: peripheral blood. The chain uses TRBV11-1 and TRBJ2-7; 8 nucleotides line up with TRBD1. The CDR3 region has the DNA TGTGCCAGCAGCTACTCAGGGGGCAACGAGCAGTACGTC. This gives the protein CASSYSGGNEQYV.